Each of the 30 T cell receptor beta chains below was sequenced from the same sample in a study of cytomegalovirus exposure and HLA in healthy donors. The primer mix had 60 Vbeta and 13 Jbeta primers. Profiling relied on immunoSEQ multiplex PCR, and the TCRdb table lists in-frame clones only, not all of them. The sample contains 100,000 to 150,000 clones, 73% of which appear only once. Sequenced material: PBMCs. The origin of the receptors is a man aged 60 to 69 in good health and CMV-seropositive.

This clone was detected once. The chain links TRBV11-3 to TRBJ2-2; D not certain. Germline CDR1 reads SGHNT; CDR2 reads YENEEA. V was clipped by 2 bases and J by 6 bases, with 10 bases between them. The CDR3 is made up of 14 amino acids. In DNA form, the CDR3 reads TGTGCCAGCAGCTTACAGCGAGATGCCGGGGAGCTGTTTTTT. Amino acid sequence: CASSLQRDAGELFF.

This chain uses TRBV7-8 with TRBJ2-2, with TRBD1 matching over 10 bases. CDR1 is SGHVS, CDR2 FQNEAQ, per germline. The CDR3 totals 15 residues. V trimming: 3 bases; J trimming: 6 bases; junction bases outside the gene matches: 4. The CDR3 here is CASSLGQGLAGELFF. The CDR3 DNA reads TGTGCCAGCAGCTTGGGACAGGGGCTAGCCGGGGAGCTGTTTTTT. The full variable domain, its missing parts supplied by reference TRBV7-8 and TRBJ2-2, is GAGVSQSPRYKVAKRGQDVALRCDPISGHVSLFWYQQALGQGPEFLTYFQNEAQLDKSGLPSDRFFAERPEGSVSTLKIQRTQQEDSAVYLCASSLGQGLAGELFFGEGSRLTVL.

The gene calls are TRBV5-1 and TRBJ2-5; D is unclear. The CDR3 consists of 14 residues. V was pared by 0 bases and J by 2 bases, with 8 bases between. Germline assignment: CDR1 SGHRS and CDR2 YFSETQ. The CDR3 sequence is CASSLAQVQETQYF. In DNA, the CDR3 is TGCGCCAGCAGCTTGGCGCAGGTACAAGAGACCCAGTACTTC.

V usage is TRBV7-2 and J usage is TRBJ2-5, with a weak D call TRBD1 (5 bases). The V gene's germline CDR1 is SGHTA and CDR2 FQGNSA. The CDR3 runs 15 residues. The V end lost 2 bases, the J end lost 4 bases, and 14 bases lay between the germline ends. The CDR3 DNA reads TGTGCCAGCAGCTTAATGGCAGGGCAGCGAGAGACCCAGTACTTC. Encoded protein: CASSLMAGQRETQYF.

In nucleotides, the CDR3 is TGTGCCACCAGCACTCTAGGTACCCAATATAGCAATCAGCCCCAGCATTTT. Translating it yields CATSTLGTQYSNQPQHF. V gene TRBV15 combines with J gene TRBJ1-5; no clear D gene. CDR1 and CDR2 from the germline V gene are LNHNV and YYDKDF (reference sequence). The CDR3 covers 17 residues. V was clipped by 4 bases and J by 0 bases, with 16 bases between them.

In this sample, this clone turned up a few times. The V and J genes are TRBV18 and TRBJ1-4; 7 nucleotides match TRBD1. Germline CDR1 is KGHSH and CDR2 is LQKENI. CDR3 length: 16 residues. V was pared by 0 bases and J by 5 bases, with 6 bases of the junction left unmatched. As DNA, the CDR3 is TGTGCCAGCTCACCACCGTCCGGGACAGAGAATGAAAAACTGTTTTTT. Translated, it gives CASSPPSGTENEKLFF.

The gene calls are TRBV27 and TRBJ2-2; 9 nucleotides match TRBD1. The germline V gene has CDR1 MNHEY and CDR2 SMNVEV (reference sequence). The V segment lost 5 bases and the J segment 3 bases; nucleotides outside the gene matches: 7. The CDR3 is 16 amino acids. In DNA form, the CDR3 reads TGTGCCAGCAGTCCGAGCCACAGGGGGCACACCGGGGAGCTGTTTTTT. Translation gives CASSPSHRGHTGELFF.

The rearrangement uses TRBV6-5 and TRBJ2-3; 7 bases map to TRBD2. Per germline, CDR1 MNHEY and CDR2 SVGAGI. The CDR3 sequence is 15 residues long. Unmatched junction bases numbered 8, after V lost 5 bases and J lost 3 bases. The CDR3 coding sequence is TGTGCCAGCAGTCCCGGGAGAGCGGGGACAGATACGCAGTATTTT. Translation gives CASSPGRAGTDTQYF.

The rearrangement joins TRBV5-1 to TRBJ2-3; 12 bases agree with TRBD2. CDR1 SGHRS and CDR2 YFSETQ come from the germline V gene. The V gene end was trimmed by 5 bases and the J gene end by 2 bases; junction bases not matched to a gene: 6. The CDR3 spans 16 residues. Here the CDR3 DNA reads TGCGCCAGCAGACGTCCTAGCGGGGGGGACACAGATACGCAGTATTTT. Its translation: CASRRPSGGDTDTQYF.

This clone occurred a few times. CDR3 coding DNA: TGTGCCACCAGCAGAGCGAAGGGGAATGGAAACACCATATATTTT. Encoded protein: CATSRAKGNGNTIYF. This sequence joins TRBV15 and TRBJ1-3, with D perhaps TRBD1 (5 bases). Trimming cost V 1 base and J 3 bases, with 10 bases left between them. The germline V gene has CDR1 LNHNV and CDR2 YYDKDF (reference sequence). The CDR3 consists of 15 residues.

The CDR3, as DNA: TGTGCCAGCTCACCGGGACAGGGAAGTGAAAAACTGTTTTTT. Residues: CASSPGQGSEKLFF. The chain has TRBV18 and TRBJ1-4; the match to TRBD1 covers 9 bases. This CDR3 has 14 residues. Germline CDR1 reads KGHSH; CDR2 reads LQKENI. The V segment lost 3 bases and the J segment 7 bases; nucleotides outside the gene matches: 3.

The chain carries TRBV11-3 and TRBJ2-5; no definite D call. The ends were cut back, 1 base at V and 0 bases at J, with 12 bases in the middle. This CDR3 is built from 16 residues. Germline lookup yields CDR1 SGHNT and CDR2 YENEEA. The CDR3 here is CASSLAPRRYQETQYF. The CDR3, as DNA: TGTGCCAGCAGCTTAGCCCCTAGGCGGTACCAAGAGACCCAGTACTTC.

The CDR3 loop reads CAISTGGGDEKLFF. The CDR3 DNA is TGTGCCATCAGTACGGGGGGCGGGGATGAAAAACTGTTTTTT. The chain is built from TRBV10-3 and TRBJ1-4; D is perhaps TRBD1 (6 bases). CDR1 is ENHRY, CDR2 SYGVKD, per germline. V gave up 5 bases and J gave up 6 bases, with 13 bases separating them. This CDR3 has 14 residues.

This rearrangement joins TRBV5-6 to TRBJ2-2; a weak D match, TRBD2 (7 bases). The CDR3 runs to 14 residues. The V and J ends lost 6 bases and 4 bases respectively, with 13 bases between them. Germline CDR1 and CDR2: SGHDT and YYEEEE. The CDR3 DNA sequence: TGTGCCAGCACCCAAAGGGGGGGCACCGGGGAGCTGTTTTTT. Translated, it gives CASTQRGGTGELFF.

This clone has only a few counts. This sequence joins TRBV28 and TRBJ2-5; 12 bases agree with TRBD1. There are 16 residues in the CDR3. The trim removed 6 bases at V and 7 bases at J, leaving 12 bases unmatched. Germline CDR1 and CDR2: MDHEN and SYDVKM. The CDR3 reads CASRPGQGALVGTQYF. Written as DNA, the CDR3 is TGTGCCAGCAGGCCGGGACAGGGGGCGCTGGTGGGGACCCAGTACTTC.

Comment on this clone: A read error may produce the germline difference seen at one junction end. CDR3 protein: CAWSVQGAGSGWTF. The CDR3 nucleotides are TGTGCCTGGAGTGTACAGGGGGCGGGATCGGGATGGACCTTT. This chain connects TRBV30 to TRBJ1-6, with 9 bases identical to TRBD1. CDR1 and CDR2 from the germline V gene are GTSNPN and SVGIG (reference sequence). This CDR3 spans 14 amino acids.

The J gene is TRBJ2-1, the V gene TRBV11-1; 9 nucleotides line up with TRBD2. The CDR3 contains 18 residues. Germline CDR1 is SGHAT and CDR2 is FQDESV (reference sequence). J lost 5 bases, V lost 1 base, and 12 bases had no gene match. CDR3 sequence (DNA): TGTGCCAGCAGCTTAGTTCCAATCGGAGCGGGGGGTAACAATGAGCAGTTCTTC. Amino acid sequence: CASSLVPIGAGGNNEQFF.

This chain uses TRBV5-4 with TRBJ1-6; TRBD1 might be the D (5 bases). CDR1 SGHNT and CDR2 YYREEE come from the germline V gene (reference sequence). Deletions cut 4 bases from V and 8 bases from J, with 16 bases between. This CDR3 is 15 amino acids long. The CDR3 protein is CASSAGRSLDSPLHF. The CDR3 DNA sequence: TGTGCCAGCAGCGCGGGACGGAGTTTGGATTCACCCCTCCACTTT.

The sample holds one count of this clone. CDR3 protein: CASSPSGAGELFF. DNA of the CDR3: TGTGCCAGCAGCCCCAGCGGAGCCGGGGAGCTGTTTTTT. The genes are TRBV9 and TRBJ2-2; perhaps TRBD2 as D (5 bases). This CDR3 region has 13 residues. The germline gives CDR1 SGDLS, CDR2 YYNGEE. Deletions cut 4 bases from V and 6 bases from J, with 10 bases between.

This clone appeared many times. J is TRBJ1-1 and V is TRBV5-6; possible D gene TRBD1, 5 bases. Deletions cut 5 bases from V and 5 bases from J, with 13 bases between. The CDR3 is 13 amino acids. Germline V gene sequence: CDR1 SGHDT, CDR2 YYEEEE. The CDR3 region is CASSGGTGTEAFF. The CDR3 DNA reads TGTGCCAGCAGTGGGGGGACGGGTACTGAAGCTTTCTTT.

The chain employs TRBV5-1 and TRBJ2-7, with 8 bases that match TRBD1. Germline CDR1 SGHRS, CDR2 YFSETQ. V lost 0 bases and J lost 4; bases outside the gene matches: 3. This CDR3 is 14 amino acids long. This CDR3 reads CASSLVTGGYEQYF. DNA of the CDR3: TGCGCCAGCAGCTTGGTTACAGGGGGGTACGAGCAGTACTTC.

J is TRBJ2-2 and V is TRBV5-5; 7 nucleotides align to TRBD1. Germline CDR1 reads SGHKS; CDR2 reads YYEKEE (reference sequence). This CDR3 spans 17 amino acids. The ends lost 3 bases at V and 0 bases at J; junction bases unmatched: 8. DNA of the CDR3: TGTGCCAGCAGCTCTACGACCGGGACAGCGAACACCGGGGAGCTGTTTTTT. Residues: CASSSTTGTANTGELFF.

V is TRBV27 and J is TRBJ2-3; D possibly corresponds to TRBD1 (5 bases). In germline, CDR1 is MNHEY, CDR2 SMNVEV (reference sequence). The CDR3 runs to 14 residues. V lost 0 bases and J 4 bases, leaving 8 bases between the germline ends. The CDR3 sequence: CASSLSSRADTQYF. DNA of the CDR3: TGTGCCAGCAGTTTATCATCCAGGGCAGATACGCAGTATTTT.

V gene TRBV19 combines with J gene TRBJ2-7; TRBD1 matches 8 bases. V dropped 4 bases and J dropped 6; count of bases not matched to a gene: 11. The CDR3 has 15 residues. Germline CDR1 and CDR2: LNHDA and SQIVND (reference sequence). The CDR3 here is CASSTRQGTPTEQYF. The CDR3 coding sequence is TGTGCCAGTAGTACCCGACAGGGGACCCCCACCGAGCAGTACTTC.

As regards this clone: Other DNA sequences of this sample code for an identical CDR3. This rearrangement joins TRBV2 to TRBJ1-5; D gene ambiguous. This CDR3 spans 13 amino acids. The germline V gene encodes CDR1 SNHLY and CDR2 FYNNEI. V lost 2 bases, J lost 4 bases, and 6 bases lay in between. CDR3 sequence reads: CASSESRNQPQHF. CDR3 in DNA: TGTGCCAGCAGTGAAAGCCGTAATCAGCCCCAGCATTTT.

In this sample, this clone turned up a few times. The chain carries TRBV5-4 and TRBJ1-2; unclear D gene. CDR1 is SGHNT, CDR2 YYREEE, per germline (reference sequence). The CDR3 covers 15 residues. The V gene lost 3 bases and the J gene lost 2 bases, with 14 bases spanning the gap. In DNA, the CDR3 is TGTGCCAGCAGCTCGCCACTCGGAGGAAACTATGGCTACACCTTC. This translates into CASSSPLGGNYGYTF.

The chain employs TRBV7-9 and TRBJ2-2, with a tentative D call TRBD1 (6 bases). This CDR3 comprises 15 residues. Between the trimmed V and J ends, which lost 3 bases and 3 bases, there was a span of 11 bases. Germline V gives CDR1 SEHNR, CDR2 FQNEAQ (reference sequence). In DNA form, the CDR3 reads TGTGCCAGCAGCTTTCAGGGGCCGGACACCGGGGAGCTGTTTTTT. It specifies CASSFQGPDTGELFF.

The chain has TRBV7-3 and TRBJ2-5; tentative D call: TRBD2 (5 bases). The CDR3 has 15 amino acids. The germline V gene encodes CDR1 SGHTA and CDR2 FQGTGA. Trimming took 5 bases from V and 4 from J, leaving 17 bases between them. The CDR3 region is CASSPTSGSPETQYF. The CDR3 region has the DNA TGTGCCAGCAGCCCAACGTCGGGGTCCCCAGAGACCCAGTACTTC.

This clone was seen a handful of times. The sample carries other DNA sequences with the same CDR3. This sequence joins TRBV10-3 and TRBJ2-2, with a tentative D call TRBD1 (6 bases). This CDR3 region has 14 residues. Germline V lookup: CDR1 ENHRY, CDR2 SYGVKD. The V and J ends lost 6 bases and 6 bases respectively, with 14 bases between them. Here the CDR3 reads CAIRQGEAAGELFF. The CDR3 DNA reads TGTGCCATCAGACAGGGAGAGGCTGCCGGGGAGCTGTTTTTT.

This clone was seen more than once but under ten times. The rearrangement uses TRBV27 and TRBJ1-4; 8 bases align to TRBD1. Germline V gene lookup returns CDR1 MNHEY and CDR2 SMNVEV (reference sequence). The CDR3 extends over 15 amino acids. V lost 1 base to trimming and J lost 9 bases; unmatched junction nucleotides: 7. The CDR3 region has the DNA TGTGCCAGCAGTTTATACCAAAGGACAGGGCAAAAACTGTTTTTT. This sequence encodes CASSLYQRTGQKLFF.